This T cell receptor (beta chain) was retrieved from a study of CD8 T cells in ankylosing spondylitis. Broader study findings: Disease-associated clones were reportedly significantly overrepresented in matched ankylosing spondylitis synovial fluid.

Remarks on this clonotype: The antigen is unknown.

MiXCR, run by TCRdb on the 5' RACE reads, gives a single entry per CDR3 protein. The sample consists of approximately 250,000 distinct CDR3 sequences, around 32% of them appearing once. The CDR3 covers 14 residues. V lost 7 bases and J 6 bases, leaving 16 bases between the germline ends. The V and J genes are TRBV12-3 or TRBV12-4 and TRBJ2-4; tentatively, D is TRBD1 or TRBD2 (5 bases each). The sequencing input was blood, either unsorted or a sorted T cell fraction (not recorded which). This receptor was taken from a male donor with ankylosing spondylitis or in good health (not recorded which). Here the CDR3 DNA reads TGTGCCAGCAATTCTGGGGGTGGAGGAAACATTCAGTACTTC. Amino acid sequence: CASNSGGGGNIQYF.